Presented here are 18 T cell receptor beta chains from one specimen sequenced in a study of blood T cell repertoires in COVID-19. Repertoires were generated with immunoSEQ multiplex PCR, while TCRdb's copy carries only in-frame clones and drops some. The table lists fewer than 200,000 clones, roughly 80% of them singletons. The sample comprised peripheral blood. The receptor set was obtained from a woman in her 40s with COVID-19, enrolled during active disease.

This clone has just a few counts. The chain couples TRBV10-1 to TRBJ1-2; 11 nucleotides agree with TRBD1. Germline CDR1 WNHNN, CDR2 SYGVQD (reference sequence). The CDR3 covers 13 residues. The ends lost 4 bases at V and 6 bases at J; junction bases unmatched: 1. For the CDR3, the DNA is TGCGCCAGCAGTGGGACAGGGGGCGATGGCTACACCTTC. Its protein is CASSGTGGDGYTF.

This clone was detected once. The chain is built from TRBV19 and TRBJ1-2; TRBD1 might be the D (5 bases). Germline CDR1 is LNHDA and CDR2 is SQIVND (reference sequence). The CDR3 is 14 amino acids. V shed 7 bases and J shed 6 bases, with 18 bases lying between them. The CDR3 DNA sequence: TGTGCCAGTAACCCCCCGGGAGTGGGGCATGGCTACACCTTC. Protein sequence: CASNPPGVGHGYTF.

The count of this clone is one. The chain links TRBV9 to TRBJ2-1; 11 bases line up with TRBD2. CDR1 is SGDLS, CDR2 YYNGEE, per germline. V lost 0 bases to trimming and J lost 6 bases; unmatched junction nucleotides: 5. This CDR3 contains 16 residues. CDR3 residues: CASSVALAGAGNEQFF. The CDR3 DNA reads TGTGCCAGCAGCGTAGCACTAGCGGGAGCCGGCAATGAGCAGTTCTTC.

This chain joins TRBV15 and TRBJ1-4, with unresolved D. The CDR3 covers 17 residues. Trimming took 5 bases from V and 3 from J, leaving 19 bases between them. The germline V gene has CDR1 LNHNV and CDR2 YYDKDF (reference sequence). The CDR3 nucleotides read TGTGCCACCAGCTTTCCCCAGTCCGAAGTTCCTAATGAAAAACTGTTTTTT. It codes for CATSFPQSEVPNEKLFF.

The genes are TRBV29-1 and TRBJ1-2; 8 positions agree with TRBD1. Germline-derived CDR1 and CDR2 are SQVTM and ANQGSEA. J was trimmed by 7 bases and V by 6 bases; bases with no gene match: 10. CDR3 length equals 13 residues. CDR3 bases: TGCAGCGTGGAGGACAGGGAATTGGTTGGCTACACCTTC. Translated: CSVEDRELVGYTF.

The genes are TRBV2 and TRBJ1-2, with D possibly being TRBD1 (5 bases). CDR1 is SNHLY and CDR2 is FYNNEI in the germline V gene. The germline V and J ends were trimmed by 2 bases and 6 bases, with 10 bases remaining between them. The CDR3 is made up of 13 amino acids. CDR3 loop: CASSEMGGDGYTF. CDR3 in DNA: TGTGCCAGCAGTGAAATGGGGGGAGATGGCTACACCTTC.

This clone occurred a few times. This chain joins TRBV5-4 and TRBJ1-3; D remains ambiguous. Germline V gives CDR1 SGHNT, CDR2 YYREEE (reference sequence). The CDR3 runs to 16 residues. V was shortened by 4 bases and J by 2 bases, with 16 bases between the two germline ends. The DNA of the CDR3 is TGTGCCAGCAGCCACGAACCACAGAGAACTGGAAACACCATATATTTT. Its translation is CASSHEPQRTGNTIYF. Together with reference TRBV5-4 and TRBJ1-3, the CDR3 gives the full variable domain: ETGVTQSPTHLIKTRGQQVTLRCSSQSGHNTVSWYQQALGQGPQFIFQYYREEENGRGNFPPRFSGLQFPNYSSELNVNALELDDSALYLCASSHEPQRTGNTIYFGEGSWLTVV.

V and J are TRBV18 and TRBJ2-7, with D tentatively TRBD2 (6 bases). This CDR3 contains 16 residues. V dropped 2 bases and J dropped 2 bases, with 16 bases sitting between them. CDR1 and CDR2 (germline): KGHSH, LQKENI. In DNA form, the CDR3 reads TGTGCCAGCTCACCAGACGGGGGAGGCAGAGCCTACGAGCAGTACTTC. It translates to CASSPDGGGRAYEQYF.

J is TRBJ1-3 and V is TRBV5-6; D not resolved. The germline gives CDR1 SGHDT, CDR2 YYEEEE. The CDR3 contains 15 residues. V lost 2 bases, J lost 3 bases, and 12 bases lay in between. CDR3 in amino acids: CASSFGVLDGNTIYF. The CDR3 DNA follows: TGTGCCAGCAGCTTCGGGGTGTTGGATGGAAACACCATATATTTT.

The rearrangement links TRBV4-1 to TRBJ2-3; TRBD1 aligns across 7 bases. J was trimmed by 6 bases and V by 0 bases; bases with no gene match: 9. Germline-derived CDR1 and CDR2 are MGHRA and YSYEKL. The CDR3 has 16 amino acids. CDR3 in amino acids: CASSQEGGSKGDTQYF. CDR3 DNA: TGCGCCAGCAGCCAAGAAGGGGGCAGCAAGGGGGATACGCAGTATTTT.

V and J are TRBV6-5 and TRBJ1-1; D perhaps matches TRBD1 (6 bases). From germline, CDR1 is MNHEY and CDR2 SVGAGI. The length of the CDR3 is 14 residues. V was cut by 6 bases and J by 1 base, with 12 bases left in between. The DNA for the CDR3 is TGTGCCAGCAGGAACAGGGAGGGGAACACTGAAGCTTTCTTT. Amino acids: CASRNREGNTEAFF.

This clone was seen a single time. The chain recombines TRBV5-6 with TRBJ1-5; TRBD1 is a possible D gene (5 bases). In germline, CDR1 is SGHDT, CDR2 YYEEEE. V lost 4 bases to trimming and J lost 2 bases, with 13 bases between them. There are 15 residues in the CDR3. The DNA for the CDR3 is TGTGCCAGCAGCCGAGCAGGGTTGGGCAATCAGCCCCAGCATTTT. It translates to CASSRAGLGNQPQHF.

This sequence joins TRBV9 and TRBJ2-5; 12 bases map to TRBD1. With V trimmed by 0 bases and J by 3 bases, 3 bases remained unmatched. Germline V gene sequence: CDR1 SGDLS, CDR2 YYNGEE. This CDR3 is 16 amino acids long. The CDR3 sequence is CASSVGGTGGEETQYF. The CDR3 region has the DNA TGTGCCAGCAGCGTAGGGGGGACAGGGGGCGAAGAGACCCAGTACTTC.

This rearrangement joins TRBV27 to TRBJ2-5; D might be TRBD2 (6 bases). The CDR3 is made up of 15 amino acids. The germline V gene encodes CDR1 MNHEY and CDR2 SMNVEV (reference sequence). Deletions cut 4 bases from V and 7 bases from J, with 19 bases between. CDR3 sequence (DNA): TGTGCCAGCAGTTCTAGAAGGGTGAAGGGAGGGACCCAGTACTTC. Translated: CASSSRRVKGGTQYF.

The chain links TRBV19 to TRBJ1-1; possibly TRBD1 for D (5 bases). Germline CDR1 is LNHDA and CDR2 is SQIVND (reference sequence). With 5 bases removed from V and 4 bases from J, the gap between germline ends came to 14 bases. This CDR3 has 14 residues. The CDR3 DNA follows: TGTGCCAGTAGTTTAGGTCAGGGAACCACTGAAGCTTTCTTT. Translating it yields CASSLGQGTTEAFF.

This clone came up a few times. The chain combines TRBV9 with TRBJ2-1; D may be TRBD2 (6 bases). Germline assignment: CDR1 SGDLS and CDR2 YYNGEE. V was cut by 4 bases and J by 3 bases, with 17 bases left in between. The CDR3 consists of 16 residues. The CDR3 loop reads CASSPDGGKHYNEQFF. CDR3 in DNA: TGTGCCAGCAGCCCCGACGGGGGAAAACACTACAATGAGCAGTTCTTC.

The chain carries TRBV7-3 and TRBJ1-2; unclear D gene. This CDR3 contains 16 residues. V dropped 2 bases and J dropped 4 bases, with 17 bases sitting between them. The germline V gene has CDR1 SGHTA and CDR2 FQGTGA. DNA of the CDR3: TGTGCCAGCAGCTTATACCCGGGCGGGGAGTCCTATGGCTACACCTTC. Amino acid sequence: CASSLYPGGESYGYTF.

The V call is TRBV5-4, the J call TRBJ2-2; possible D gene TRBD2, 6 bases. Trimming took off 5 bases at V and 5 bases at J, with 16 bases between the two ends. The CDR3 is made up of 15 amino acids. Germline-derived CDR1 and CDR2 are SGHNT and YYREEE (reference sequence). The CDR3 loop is CASSSPSVATGELFF. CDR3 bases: TGTGCCAGCAGTTCACCTAGCGTAGCAACCGGGGAGCTGTTTTTT. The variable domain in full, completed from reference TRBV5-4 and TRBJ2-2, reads ETGVTQSPTHLIKTRGQQVTLRCSSQSGHNTVSWYQQALGQGPQFIFQYYREEENGRGNFPPRFSGLQFPNYSSELNVNALELDDSALYLCASSSPSVATGELFFGEGSRLTVL.